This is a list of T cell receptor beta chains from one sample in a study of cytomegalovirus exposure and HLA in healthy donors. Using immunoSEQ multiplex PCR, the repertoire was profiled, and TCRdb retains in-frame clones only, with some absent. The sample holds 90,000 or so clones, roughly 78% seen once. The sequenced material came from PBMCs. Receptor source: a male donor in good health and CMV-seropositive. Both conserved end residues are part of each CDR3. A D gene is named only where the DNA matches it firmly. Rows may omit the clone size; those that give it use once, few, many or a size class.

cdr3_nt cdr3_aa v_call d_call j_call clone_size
TGTGCCAGCAGTGAAGCGCTCGCAGGGTCGGGGACCCAGTACTTC CASSEALAGSGTQYF TRBV2 - TRBJ2-5 -
TGTGCCAGCAGCGTAGTAGCCGGAGGGACCGGAGGCTACACCTTC CASSVVAGGTGGYTF TRBV9 - TRBJ1-2 -
TGCGCCAGCAGCGGAGGACAGGGGGGGATCAATGAGCAGTTCTTC CASSGGQGGINEQFF TRBV5-1 TRBD1 TRBJ2-1 once
TGTGCCAGCAGCTTAGGAGTAGACGAGCAGTACTTC CASSLGVDEQYF TRBV7-9 - TRBJ2-7 -
TGTGCCAGCAGCCGGACAGGGCTCAGCACAGATACGCAGTATTTT CASSRTGLSTDTQYF TRBV14 TRBD1 TRBJ2-3 -
TGTGCCAGCAGCTTAAGGGAGACCGGGGAGCTGTTTTTT CASSLRETGELFF TRBV7-6 - TRBJ2-2 -
TGCAGTGTTTTCGAGCGGGATTACCAGTACTTC CSVFERDYQYF TRBV20-1 TRBD2 TRBJ2-5 -
TGTGCCAGCAGCCCGGAGTTTACAGGAATTCTCACTGAAGCTTTCTTT CASSPEFTGILTEAFF TRBV13 - TRBJ1-1 -
TGTGCCCGCAGAGAGGGACAGGGTCTCCACGAGCAGTACTTC CARREGQGLHEQYF TRBV27 TRBD1 TRBJ2-7 -
TGTGCCAGCAGCGTAGCGGAGGGCGGGTACGAGCAGTACTTC CASSVAEGGYEQYF TRBV9 - TRBJ2-7 -
TGTGCCTGGAGTGTATTCTCCGGGAATGAGCAGTTCTTC CAWSVFSGNEQFF TRBV30 - TRBJ2-1 -
TGTGCCAGCAGTAAACAGGGTCGCGCTGGCTACACCTTC CASSKQGRAGYTF TRBV2 - TRBJ1-2 -
TGTGCCTGGAGTGTAGAGCAGGGGGCCGACGAGCAGTACTTC CAWSVEQGADEQYF TRBV30 TRBD1 TRBJ2-7 -
TGTGCCCATCGACACCCGACCTTGAACACTGAAGCTTTCTTT CAHRHPTLNTEAFF TRBV28 - TRBJ1-1 -
TGTGCCTGGAGTACCACTCCCCGAGGTTACGAGCAGTACTTC CAWSTTPRGYEQYF TRBV30 - TRBJ2-7 -
TGTGCCAGCAGTACCACCCGGACAGGGGGCGCGAAGCGGGTGTGGGGGTTC CASSTTRTGGAKRVWGF TRBV27 TRBD1 TRBJ2-7 -
TGTGCCAGCAGCTTAACCTTCGGGGAACCCCAGCATTTT CASSLTFGEPQHF TRBV7-2 - TRBJ1-5 few
TGTGCCAGCAGTGAATCGGGACAGCTCAATGAGCAGTTCTTC CASSESGQLNEQFF TRBV25-1 TRBD1 TRBJ2-1 -
TGTGCCAGCAGACCCGGGGGATCCATGAACACTGAAGCTTTCTTT CASRPGGSMNTEAFF TRBV7-9 - TRBJ1-1 -
TGTGCCACCAGCAGAGTACCCCGGACAGGGGTGATGGACGAGCAGTACTTC CATSRVPRTGVMDEQYF TRBV15 TRBD1 TRBJ2-7 -
TGTGCCAGCAGCTTGGACAGGGTCAATGAGCAGTTCTTC CASSLDRVNEQFF TRBV7-6 TRBD1 TRBJ2-1 once
TGTGCCAGCAGCCCTGACAGTGCAACTAATGAAAAACTGTTTTTT CASSPDSATNEKLFF TRBV7-9 - TRBJ1-4 -
TGTGCCAGCAGCTTCCCCCGGGGGGGTAGTAGGGAGAACACTGAAGCTTTCTTT CASSFPRGGSRENTEAFF TRBV11-2 - TRBJ1-1 -
TGTGCCAGCAGTTCCCCCGGAACAGGGGGTTACAATGAGCAGTTCTTC CASSSPGTGGYNEQFF TRBV28 TRBD1 TRBJ2-1 -
TGTGCCAGCAGTGAGGAGACAGGAGACTCTGGGGCCAACGTCCTGACTTTC CASSEETGDSGANVLTF TRBV2 - TRBJ2-6 few
TGTGCCAGTACCGGGACAGGGCTTTTGTATCAGCCCCAGCATTTT CASTGTGLLYQPQHF TRBV28 TRBD1 TRBJ1-5 -
TGCAGCGTTGAAGTTGTCAGGCCAACGCAGTATTTT CSVEVVRPTQYF TRBV29-1 - TRBJ2-3 -
TGCAGCGTAGGGGGAGACCCCAGATACGAGCAGTACTTC CSVGGDPRYEQYF TRBV29-1 - TRBJ2-7 few
TGTGCCAGCAGAGGGACAGGGTCGACAACCTACGAGCAGTACTTC CASRGTGSTTYEQYF TRBV6-5 TRBD1 TRBJ2-7 -
TGTGCCAGCAGCACAGCTGGGGGGTACGAGCAGTACTTC CASSTAGGYEQYF TRBV6-5 - TRBJ2-7 -
TGTGCCAGCAGCCGGGACAGGAGGCACGAGCAGTACTTC CASSRDRRHEQYF TRBV27 TRBD1 TRBJ2-7 few
TGTGCCACCCAGGACAGGGGGAACACTGAAGCTTTCTTT CATQDRGNTEAFF TRBV28 TRBD1 TRBJ1-1 -
TGTGCCTGGACGACAGGGACTTCCTACAATGAGCAGTTCTTC CAWTTGTSYNEQFF TRBV30 - TRBJ2-1 -
TGTGCCAGCAGTCGTAGCGGGTGGACCGGCGAGCAGTACTTC CASSRSGWTGEQYF TRBV7-2 TRBD2 TRBJ2-7 -
TGTGCCAGCAGTTTATCGGCGGCGATATTACAGGGGCTCCATGAAGCTTTCTTT CASSLSAAILQGLHEAFF TRBV27 TRBD1 TRBJ1-1 -
TGTGCCAGCAGCTCCCAAGGGACTAGCGGGAGTGGTCTCTACGAGCAGTACTTC CASSSQGTSGSGLYEQYF TRBV21-1 - TRBJ2-7 -
TGTGCCAGCAAAGGGGCGCGGGAGCAGTACTTC CASKGAREQYF TRBV5-4 - TRBJ2-7 -
TGTGCCAGCAGCCGAGAGACCCAGTACTTC CASSRETQYF TRBV2 - TRBJ2-5 -
TGTGCCAGCAGCCGCACCGATGCGATTCCGGGACAGGGGGTGGGCGGCTACACCTTC CASSRTDAIPGQGVGGYTF TRBV7-9 TRBD1 TRBJ1-2 -
TGTGCCTGGAGAGCCTTGGGGACAGGCGAAGGAAAACTGTTTTTT CAWRALGTGEGKLFF TRBV30 TRBD1 TRBJ1-4 -
TGTGCCAGCAGAGCCGGGACAGGGGAGGAGCTGTTTTTT CASRAGTGEELFF TRBV27 TRBD1 TRBJ2-2 once
TGTGCCAGCACTCATGTTCTATACTCCTACGAGCAGTACTTC CASTHVLYSYEQYF TRBV6-1 - TRBJ2-7 -
TGTGCCTGGGGAGCGGACCCATACGAGCAGTACTTC CAWGADPYEQYF TRBV30 - TRBJ2-7 -
TGTGCCAGCAGTGAGATGGGAACAGGGGTCGGGACAGATACGCAGTATTTT CASSEMGTGVGTDTQYF TRBV6-1 TRBD1 TRBJ2-3 few
TGCGCCAGCAGCGTGCTAGCGGGAGGCTACAATGAGCAGTTCTTC CASSVLAGGYNEQFF TRBV5-1 TRBD2 TRBJ2-1 -
TGTGGCTGCGGGACAGGGGATGGAAACACCATATATTTT CGCGTGDGNTIYF TRBV6-5 TRBD1 TRBJ1-3 -
TGTGCCAGCAGTGGCGGGGTCATTCAGAATTCACCCCTCCACTTT CASSGGVIQNSPLHF TRBV6-1 - TRBJ1-6 -
TGTGCCAGCAGCCAGAGATTGGGGAGGGAGACCCAGTACTTC CASSQRLGRETQYF TRBV14 - TRBJ2-5 few
TGTGCCAGCAGTGAAGGGACTAGCGGCAGTAGGACAGATACGCAGTATTTT CASSEGTSGSRTDTQYF TRBV6-1 TRBD2 TRBJ2-3 -
TGTGCCAGCAGTTATCGGGGGACAGATACGCAGTATTTT CASSYRGTDTQYF TRBV27 - TRBJ2-3 -
TGCGCCAGCAGCTTGCGAGGACTAGCGGGGGACTATGAGCAGTTCTTC CASSLRGLAGDYEQFF TRBV4-1 TRBD2 TRBJ2-1 -
TGTGCCAGCAGTTTCTCGCGGGCGCCAGAGACCCAGTACTTC CASSFSRAPETQYF TRBV28 - TRBJ2-5 -
TGTGCCAGCAGAACCGGACTAAATGAAAAACTGTTTTTT CASRTGLNEKLFF TRBV27 - TRBJ1-4 -
TGTGCCAGCAGTGCAAGTGGACAGGGGCACGAGCAGTACTTC CASSASGQGHEQYF TRBV28 TRBD1 TRBJ2-7 -
TGTGCCACCAGCAGAGATATCCAACAGTACAATGAGCAGTTCTTC CATSRDIQQYNEQFF TRBV15 - TRBJ2-1 -
TGTGCCAGCAGCCTTAGTACCCAATCTGGGGCCAACGTCCTGACTTTC CASSLSTQSGANVLTF TRBV7-9 - TRBJ2-6 few
TGCGCCAGCAGCCGGCTCGGGACTACTAATCAAGAGACCCAGTACTTC CASSRLGTTNQETQYF TRBV5-1 TRBD2 TRBJ2-5 -